These 28 T cell receptor beta chains share one sample of origin, sequenced in a study of cytomegalovirus exposure and HLA in healthy donors. The PCR employed 60 Vbeta primers together with 13 Jbeta primers. Libraries were prepared by immunoSEQ multiplex PCR; TCRdb keeps only in-frame clonotypes and omits some of them. Among about 160,000 clones listed, roughly 76% were seen once. The sample was PBMCs. The source of these receptors is a woman aged 50 to 65 in good health and CMV-seronegative.

The chain is built from TRBV7-2 and TRBJ2-3; weak D call: TRBD2 (6 bases). The V gene's germline CDR1 is SGHTA and CDR2 FQGNSA. This CDR3 has 15 residues. The ends were cut back, 1 base at V and 5 bases at J, with 13 bases in the middle. The CDR3 nucleotides are TGTGCCAGCAGCTTAGGCGGGACGCGGGGAGATACGCAGTATTTT. Its protein product is CASSLGGTRGDTQYF.

The table lists this clone with a count of one. V is TRBV4-3 and J is TRBJ1-4; no clear D gene. Germline values: CDR1 LGHNA, CDR2 YSLEER. V shed 1 base and J shed 7 bases, with 4 bases lying between them. The CDR3 runs to 12 residues. The DNA for the CDR3 is TGCGCCAGCAGCCAAGGGCTTGAAAAACTGTTTTTT. It encodes CASSQGLEKLFF.

The chain uses TRBV7-9 and TRBJ2-7; TRBD2 aligns across 9 bases. This CDR3 has 14 residues. Unmatched junction bases numbered 3, after V lost 0 bases and J lost 6 bases. Germline V gene lookup returns CDR1 SEHNR and CDR2 FQNEAQ (reference sequence). CDR3 sequence (DNA): TGTGCCAGCAGCTTAGCGGCGACTAGCGGCGAGCAGTACTTC. Residues: CASSLAATSGEQYF.

The J gene is TRBJ2-2, the V gene TRBV7-3; D gene uncertain. Trimming shortened V by 3 bases and J by 5 bases, and 10 bases separated the two germline ends. Germline CDR1 SGHTA, CDR2 FQGTGA. The CDR3 covers 14 residues. This CDR3 reads CASSLEKATGELFF. CDR3 coding DNA: TGTGCCAGCAGCTTGGAAAAAGCGACCGGGGAGCTGTTTTTT.

The chain joins TRBV7-8 to TRBJ2-5; tentative D call: TRBD1 (5 bases). Deletions cut 6 bases from V and 2 bases from J, with 10 bases between. This CDR3 is 13 amino acids long. CDR1 is SGHVS, CDR2 FQNEAQ, per germline. The CDR3 coding sequence is TGTGCCAGCAGAATTAGGGGTCAAGAGACCCAGTACTTC. This codes for CASRIRGQETQYF.

The CDR3 protein is CASRGLAGKNEQFF. For the CDR3, the DNA is TGTGCCAGTAGGGGACTAGCGGGTAAAAATGAGCAGTTCTTC. The V gene is TRBV19, the J gene TRBJ2-1; 12 bases agree with TRBD2. Germline V CDR1 and CDR2: LNHDA, SQIVND (reference sequence). The CDR3 is made up of 14 amino acids. J lost 7 bases, V lost 6 bases, and 4 bases had no gene match.

This clone was counted many times. The chain combines TRBV6-4 with TRBJ2-1, with 11 nucleotides matching TRBD2. Germline CDR1 is MRHNA and CDR2 is SNTAGT. J gave up 10 bases and V 2 bases, and 7 bases lay outside the gene matches. This CDR3 region has 15 residues. The CDR3 is CASSDTSGRFWEQFF. DNA for the CDR3: TGTGCCAGCAGTGACACTAGCGGGAGATTTTGGGAGCAGTTCTTC.

This clone was seen just once. The CDR3 DNA follows: TGTGCCAGCTCACCTAGAGGGTCCCAAGAGACCCAGTACTTC. Its translation is CASSPRGSQETQYF. The chain couples TRBV18 to TRBJ2-5, with D perhaps matching TRBD2 (5 bases). Germline V gene sequence: CDR1 KGHSH, CDR2 LQKENI. The ends were cut back, 3 bases at V and 1 base at J, with 9 bases in the middle. CDR3 length: 14 amino acids.

The chain joins TRBV12-5 to TRBJ2-1, with unresolved D. This CDR3 comprises 13 residues. The V end was cut by 4 bases, the J end by 9 bases, with 13 bases between. The germline V gene has CDR1 LGHNT and CDR2 FRNRAP. The CDR3: CASGSRVLGEQFF. The CDR3 DNA follows: TGTGCTAGTGGTTCCCGGGTCCTCGGTGAGCAGTTCTTC.

This clone was found a few times. The chain joins TRBV7-9 to TRBJ1-2; D call uncertain. CDR3 length: 13 residues. Germline V CDR1 and CDR2: SEHNR, FQNEAQ (reference sequence). Trimming shortened V by 3 bases and J by 6 bases, and 11 bases separated the two germline ends. CDR3 DNA sequence: TGTGCCAGCAGCTTGCAGGAGGGAGATGGCTACACCTTC. Amino acids: CASSLQEGDGYTF.

The CDR3 is CASRRDSNTGELFF. The DNA of the CDR3 is TGTGCCAGCAGGAGGGACTCGAACACCGGGGAGCTGTTTTTT. V and J are TRBV6-1 and TRBJ2-2, with a weak D call TRBD2 (6 bases). The germline gives CDR1 MNHNS, CDR2 SASEGT. V lost 6 bases and J lost 0, with 8 bases in between. The CDR3 spans 14 residues.

This clone was seen just once. The J gene is TRBJ1-2, the V gene TRBV7-9; TRBD1 matches 8 bases. CDR1 is SEHNR and CDR2 is FQNEAQ in the germline V gene (reference sequence). Trimming took 5 bases from V and 8 from J; bases not matched to a gene: 13. The CDR3 runs 15 residues. As DNA, the CDR3 is TGTGCCAGCAGCGTAGGACAGGGCATGGTAGGAGGCTACACCTTC. It yields the protein CASSVGQGMVGGYTF.

The V gene is TRBV27, the J gene TRBJ1-3; 7 nucleotides line up with TRBD1. Germline loops: CDR1 MNHEY, CDR2 SMNVEV (reference sequence). Trimming at V came to 5 bases and at J to 4 bases, leaving 5 bases not matched to a gene. The CDR3 runs to 14 residues. CDR3 bases: TGTGCCAGCAGTCGACAGGGTGCGGGAAACACCATATATTTT. It is translated as CASSRQGAGNTIYF.

V gene TRBV5-6 combines with J gene TRBJ2-3; maybe TRBD2 (6 bases). The ends were cut back, 1 base at V and 1 base at J, with 13 bases in the middle. The CDR3 contains 16 residues. Germline V gene data show CDR1 as SGHDT and CDR2 as YYEEEE. The DNA of the CDR3 is TGTGCCAGCAGCTTGTGGGTTAGCGGACGCACAGATACGCAGTATTTT. This translates into CASSLWVSGRTDTQYF.

This sequence joins TRBV7-2 and TRBJ1-5, with 9 bases identical to TRBD1. The ends lost 6 bases at V and 6 bases at J; junction bases unmatched: 6. There are 14 residues in the CDR3. Germline V gene sequence: CDR1 SGHTA, CDR2 FQGNSA. As DNA, the CDR3 is TGTGCCAGCAGTCCCGGGACAGGGATTCAGCCCCAGCATTTT. Translating it yields CASSPGTGIQPQHF.

The rearrangement uses TRBV7-2 and TRBJ1-2, with 7 bases that match TRBD1. The CDR3 is 15 amino acids. The germline V gene has CDR1 SGHTA and CDR2 FQGNSA. Trimming at V came to 1 base and at J to 4 bases, leaving 6 bases not matched to a gene. In nucleotides, the CDR3 is TGTGCCAGCAGCTTAGAGGGACAGACACCCTATGGCTACACCTTC. Its translation: CASSLEGQTPYGYTF.

V is TRBV7-9 and J is TRBJ1-1; 8 bases are shared with TRBD1. The CDR3 is 18 residues long. Losses at the gene ends were 3 bases for V and 3 bases for J; bases not matched to a gene: 15. Per the germline V gene, CDR1 is SEHNR and CDR2 is FQNEAQ (reference sequence). CDR3 in amino acids: CASSFPPDATGVDTEAFF. The CDR3 DNA reads as TGTGCCAGCAGCTTCCCCCCGGATGCGACAGGGGTGGACACTGAAGCTTTCTTT.

This chain connects TRBV4-2 to TRBJ2-5; D possibly corresponds to TRBD2 (5 bases). The last part of the DNA fits TRBJ2-7 better; the J call may be wrong. The CDR3 loop spans 15 amino acids. Germline V gives CDR1 LGHNA, CDR2 YNFKEQ. The CDR3 coding sequence is TGTGCCAGCAGCCAAGAAGGAGCGGCCGGTTACGAGCAGTACTTC. Translated: CASSQEGAAGYEQYF.

The chain joins TRBV6-6 to TRBJ2-2; 8 bases align to TRBD1. The CDR3 runs to 15 residues. Germline V lookup: CDR1 MNHNY, CDR2 SVGAGI (reference sequence). V trimming: 5 bases; J trimming: 6 bases; junction bases outside the gene matches: 8. The CDR3 DNA reads as TGTGCCAGCAGTCCAGGGGGCGCAATCTCCGGGGAGCTGTTTTTT. This sequence encodes CASSPGGAISGELFF.

V gene TRBV18 combines with J gene TRBJ1-2; 8 bases agree with TRBD1. The CDR3 consists of 15 residues. The junction had 13 bases not matched to a gene; V was cut back by 5 bases and J by 8 bases. Germline V gene lookup returns CDR1 KGHSH and CDR2 LQKENI. CDR3 coding DNA: TGTGCCAGCTCAATTTCGGGACAGGAAGTGTTGGGCTACACCTTC. Amino acids: CASSISGQEVLGYTF. The complete variable domain, with remaining parts taken from reference TRBV18 and TRBJ1-2, reads NAGVMQNPRHLVRRRGQEARLRCSPMKGHSHVYWYRQLPEEGLKFMVYLQKENIIDESGMPKERFSAEFPKEGPSILRIQQVVRGDSAAYFCASSISGQEVLGYTFGSGTRLTVV.

The gene calls are TRBV5-1 and TRBJ2-3; TRBD2 agrees at 13 bases. There are 17 residues in the CDR3. Germline V gives CDR1 SGHRS, CDR2 YFSETQ. J gave up 5 bases and V 1 base, and 7 bases lay outside the gene matches. The CDR3 loop is CASSLRTSGSGEDTQYF. Here the CDR3 DNA reads TGCGCCAGCAGCTTGAGGACTAGCGGGAGTGGGGAAGATACGCAGTATTTT.

The chain is built from TRBV5-4 and TRBJ2-7, with 7 nucleotides matching TRBD1. The J segment lost 2 bases and the V segment lost 4 bases, leaving 6 bases of the junction unmatched. The V gene's germline CDR1 is SGHNT and CDR2 YYREEE (reference sequence). This CDR3 spans 14 amino acids. Here the CDR3 reads CASSGQAGAYEQYF. The CDR3 coding sequence is TGTGCCAGCAGCGGACAGGCAGGGGCCTACGAGCAGTACTTC.

The J gene is TRBJ2-7, the V gene TRBV2, with D possibly matching TRBD1 (5 bases). The germline gives CDR1 SNHLY, CDR2 FYNNEI. The CDR3 runs to 12 residues. V was shortened by 2 bases and J by 4 bases, with 6 bases between the two germline ends. The CDR3 here is CASSEQGYEQYF. In DNA, the CDR3 is TGTGCCAGCAGTGAACAGGGATACGAGCAGTACTTC.

This chain links TRBV19 with TRBJ2-1; unclear D gene. This CDR3 spans 13 amino acids. Germline CDR1 is LNHDA and CDR2 is SQIVND (reference sequence). The V gene lost 3 bases and the J gene lost 4 bases, with 7 bases spanning the gap. CDR3 coding DNA: TGTGCCAGTAGTATTTCCCAGTACAATGAGCAGTTCTTC. Translating gives CASSISQYNEQFF.

The V gene is TRBV7-9, the J gene TRBJ1-1; D gene uncertain. Germline V gene data show CDR1 as SEHNR and CDR2 as FQNEAQ (reference sequence). The CDR3 runs 12 residues. Deletions cut 11 bases from V and 4 bases from J, with 14 bases between. The CDR3 nucleotides read TGTGCCTTAGTGAAGGGAGGCACTGAAGCTTTCTTT. It encodes CALVKGGTEAFF.

This clone was observed a few times. V and J are TRBV7-9 and TRBJ2-1; TRBD2 matches at 8 bases. CDR3 length: 15 amino acids. The ends lost 5 bases at V and 9 bases at J; junction bases unmatched: 12. CDR1 is SEHNR and CDR2 is FQNEAQ in the germline V gene (reference sequence). The CDR3 sequence: CASSLLSGSGIEQFF. The CDR3 coding sequence is TGTGCCAGCAGCCTTCTGTCTGGTAGCGGGATTGAGCAGTTCTTC.

In this sample, this clone turned up once. The same CDR3 arises from other DNA sequences in this sample as well. The chain links TRBV19 to TRBJ1-1, with 7 bases that match TRBD1. Germline-derived CDR1 and CDR2 are LNHDA and SQIVND (reference sequence). V was pared by 6 bases and J by 5 bases, with 3 bases of the junction left unmatched. This CDR3 region has 12 residues. CDR3 loop: CASREGATEAFF. The CDR3, as DNA: TGTGCCAGTAGAGAGGGGGCAACTGAAGCTTTCTTT.

In its sample, this clone was seen a few times. Other DNA sequences in this sample translate to the same CDR3. As DNA, the CDR3 is TGCGCCAGCAGCTCGACAGGGGGCAGCTATGGCTACACCTTC. It yields the protein CASSSTGGSYGYTF. The genes are TRBV5-1 and TRBJ1-2, with TRBD1 matching over 10 bases. The junction had 3 bases not matched to a gene; V was cut back by 3 bases and J by 4 bases. This CDR3 region has 14 residues. Germline CDR1 reads SGHRS; CDR2 reads YFSETQ.